The rows below give T cell receptor beta chains drawn from one sample of a study of beta chain features in type 1 diabetes. Here immunoSEQ multiplex PCR was the method, and the copy in TCRdb shows in-frame clones only, minus some. Of around 430,000 clones listed, roughly 31% are singletons. Sequencing input: naive CD4+ T cells from blood. The receptors were sampled from a man between 18 and 29 years old in good health. Both conserved end residues are part of each CDR3.

CDR3aa: CASSLLGTENIQYF
v_gene: TRBV11-1
len: 14
j_gene: TRBJ2-4

CDR3aa: CAWSVRAGEQYF
v_gene: TRBV30
len: 12
j_gene: TRBJ2-7

CDR3aa: CASSVGVEEKLFF
v_gene: TRBV9
len: 13
j_gene: TRBJ1-4

CDR3aa: CASSLGGYEQYF
v_gene: TRBV5-6
len: 12
j_gene: TRBJ2-7

CDR3aa: CAWSVRTGQGAYEQYF
v_gene: TRBV30
len: 16
j_gene: TRBJ2-7

CDR3aa: CAWSVPGGKYEQYF
v_gene: TRBV30
len: 14
j_gene: TRBJ2-7

CDR3aa: CASSYPDRGFHNEQFF
v_gene: TRBV6-6
len: 16
j_gene: TRBJ2-1

CDR3aa: CASSEEMNTGELFF
v_gene: TRBV2
len: 14
j_gene: TRBJ2-2

CDR3aa: CASSVVVGEAFF
v_gene: TRBV9
len: 12
j_gene: TRBJ1-1

CDR3aa: CAWSRQTDTQYF
v_gene: TRBV30
len: 12
j_gene: TRBJ2-3

CDR3aa: CATSLVVGGELFF
v_gene: TRBV7-8
len: 13
j_gene: TRBJ2-2

CDR3aa: CASSTGGFYGYTF
v_gene: TRBV18
len: 13
j_gene: TRBJ1-2

CDR3aa: CAWNVKAGGAEQYF
v_gene: TRBV30
len: 14
j_gene: TRBJ2-7

CDR3aa: CASSLDASNQPQHF
v_gene: TRBV11-2
len: 14
j_gene: TRBJ1-5

CDR3aa: CASSLAAGESYEQYF
v_gene: TRBV7-7
len: 15
j_gene: TRBJ2-7

CDR3aa: CACRRRTGKEQYF
v_gene: TRBV30
len: 13
j_gene: TRBJ2-7

CDR3aa: CASSSPLGLAESPEQFF
v_gene: TRBV13
len: 17
j_gene: TRBJ2-1